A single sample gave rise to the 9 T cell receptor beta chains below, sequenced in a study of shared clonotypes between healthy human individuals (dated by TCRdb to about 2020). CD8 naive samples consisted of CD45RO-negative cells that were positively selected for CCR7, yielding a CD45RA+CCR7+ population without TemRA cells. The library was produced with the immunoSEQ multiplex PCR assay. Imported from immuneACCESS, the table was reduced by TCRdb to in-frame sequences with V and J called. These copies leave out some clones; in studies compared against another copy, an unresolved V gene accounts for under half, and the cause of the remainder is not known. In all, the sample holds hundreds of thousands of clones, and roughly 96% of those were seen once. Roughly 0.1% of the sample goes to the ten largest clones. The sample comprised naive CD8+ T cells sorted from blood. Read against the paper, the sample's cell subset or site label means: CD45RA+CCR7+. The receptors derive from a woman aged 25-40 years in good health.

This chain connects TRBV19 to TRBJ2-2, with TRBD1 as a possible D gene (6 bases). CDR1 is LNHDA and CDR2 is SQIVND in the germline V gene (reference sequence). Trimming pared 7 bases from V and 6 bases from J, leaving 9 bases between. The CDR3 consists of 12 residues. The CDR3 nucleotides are TGTGCCAGTACTCAGGGGCCCGGGGAGCTGTTTTTT. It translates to CASTQGPGELFF.

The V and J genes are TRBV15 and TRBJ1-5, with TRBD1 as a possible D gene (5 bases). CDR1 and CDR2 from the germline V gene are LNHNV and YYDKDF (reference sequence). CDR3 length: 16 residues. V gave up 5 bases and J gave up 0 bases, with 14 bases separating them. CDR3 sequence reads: CATSEEPQVSNQPQHF. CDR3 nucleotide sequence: TGTGCCACCAGCGAGGAACCACAGGTTAGCAATCAGCCCCAGCATTTT.

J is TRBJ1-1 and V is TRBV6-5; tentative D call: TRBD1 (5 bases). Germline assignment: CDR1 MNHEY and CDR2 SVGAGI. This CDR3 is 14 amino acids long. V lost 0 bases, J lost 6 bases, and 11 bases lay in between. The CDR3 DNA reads TGTGCCAGCAGTTACTCCGAAGGGGCATCTGAAGCTTTCTTT. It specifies CASSYSEGASEAFF.

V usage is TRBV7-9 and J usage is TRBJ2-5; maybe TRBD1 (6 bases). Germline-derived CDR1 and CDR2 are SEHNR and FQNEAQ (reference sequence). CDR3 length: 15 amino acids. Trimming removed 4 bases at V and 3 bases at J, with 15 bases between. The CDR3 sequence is CASSSRQATEETQYF. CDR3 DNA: TGTGCCAGCAGCTCCAGACAGGCCACAGAAGAGACCCAGTACTTC.

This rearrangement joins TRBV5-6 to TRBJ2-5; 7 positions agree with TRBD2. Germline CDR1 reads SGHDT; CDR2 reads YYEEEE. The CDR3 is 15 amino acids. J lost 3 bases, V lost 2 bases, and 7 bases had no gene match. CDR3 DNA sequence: TGTGCCAGCAGCTTTCGTAGCGGGTCAGAAGAGACCCAGTACTTC. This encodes CASSFRSGSEETQYF.

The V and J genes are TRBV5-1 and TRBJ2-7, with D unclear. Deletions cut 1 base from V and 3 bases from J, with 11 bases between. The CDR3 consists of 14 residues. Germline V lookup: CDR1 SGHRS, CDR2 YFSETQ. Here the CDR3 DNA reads TGCGCCAGCAGCTTGAGCCCGAAGTTCTACGAGCAGTACTTC. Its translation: CASSLSPKFYEQYF. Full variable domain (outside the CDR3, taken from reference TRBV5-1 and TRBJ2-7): KAGVTQTPRYLIKTRGQQVTLSCSPISGHRSVSWYQQTPGQGLQFLFEYFSETQRNKGNFPGRFSGRQFSNSRSEMNVSTLELGDSALYLCASSLSPKFYEQYFGPGTRLTVT.

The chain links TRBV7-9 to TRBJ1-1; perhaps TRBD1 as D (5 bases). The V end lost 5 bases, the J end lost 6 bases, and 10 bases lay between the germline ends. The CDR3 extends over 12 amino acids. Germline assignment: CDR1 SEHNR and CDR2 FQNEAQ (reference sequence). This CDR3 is CASSRGGSEAFF. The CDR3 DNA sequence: TGTGCCAGCAGCCGGGGGGGATCTGAAGCTTTCTTT.

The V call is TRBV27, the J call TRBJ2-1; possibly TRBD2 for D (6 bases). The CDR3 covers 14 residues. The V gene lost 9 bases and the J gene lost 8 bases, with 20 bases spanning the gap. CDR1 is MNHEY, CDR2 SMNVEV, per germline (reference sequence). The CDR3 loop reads CASSGVGGLYEQFF. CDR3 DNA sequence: TGTGCCAGTTCGGGGGTAGGTGGGCTCTATGAGCAGTTCTTC.

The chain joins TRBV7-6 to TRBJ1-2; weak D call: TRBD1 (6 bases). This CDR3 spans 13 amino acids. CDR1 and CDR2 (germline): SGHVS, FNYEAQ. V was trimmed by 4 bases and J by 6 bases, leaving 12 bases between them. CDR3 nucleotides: TGTGCCAGCAGCTCACAGGGAAATAATGGCTACACCTTC. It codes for CASSSQGNNGYTF.